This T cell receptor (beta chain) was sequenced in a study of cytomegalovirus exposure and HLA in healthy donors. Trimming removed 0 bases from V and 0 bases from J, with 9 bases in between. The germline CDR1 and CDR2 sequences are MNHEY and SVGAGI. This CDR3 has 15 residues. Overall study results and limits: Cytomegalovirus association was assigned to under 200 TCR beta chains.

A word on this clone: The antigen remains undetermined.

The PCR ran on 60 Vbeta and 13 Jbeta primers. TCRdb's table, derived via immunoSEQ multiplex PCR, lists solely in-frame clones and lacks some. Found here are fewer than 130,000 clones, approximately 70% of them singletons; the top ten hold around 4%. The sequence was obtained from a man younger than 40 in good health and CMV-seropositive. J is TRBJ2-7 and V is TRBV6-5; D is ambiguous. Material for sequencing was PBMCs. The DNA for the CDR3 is TGTGCCAGCAGTTACTCGTCCGGGTACTCCTACGAGCAGTACTTC. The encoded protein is CASSYSSGYSYEQYF.